This T cell receptor (beta chain) was sequenced in a study of shared clonotypes between healthy human individuals. An approximately 210 ng quantity of DNA, tens of thousands of T cell genomes, went into the sorted-subset replicate PCRs. Sequencing used immunoSEQ multiplex PCR; TCRdb keeps in-frame clones, though not all of them. This table has about 2.2 million clones, around 93% appearing once. Naive CD8 cells were CD45RO-negative, positively selected for CCR7, excluding terminally differentiated effector memory CD45RA+ cells. Study-level points and caveats: Several donors held 5% to 5.5% of naive CD4 clonotypes in common. Among the subsets, naive ones generally showed larger estimated richness than memory ones.

Turning to this clone: What it binds is not known.

The CDR3 extends over 18 amino acids. V was cut by 4 bases and J by 2 bases, with 21 bases left in between. Germline V gene lookup returns CDR1 PRHDT and CDR2 FYEKMQ (reference sequence). The sequencing sample was made of naive CD8+ T cells from PBMCs. This chain joins TRBV13 and TRBJ2-1; D not resolved. The clonotype was recovered from a man aged 18 to 30 in good health. Some clones in this sample may be carry-over from other donors' samples. The CDR3 DNA reads as TGTGCCAGCAGCTCAGTGGCAGGTTCAGGAAGAACCTACAATGAGCAGTTCTTC. Translated, it gives CASSSVAGSGRTYNEQFF. Using reference TRBV13 and TRBJ2-1 for the parts outside the CDR3, the full variable domain is AAGVIQSPRHLIKEKRETATLKCYPIPRHDTVYWYQQGPGQDPQFLISFYEKMQSDKGSIPDRFSAQQFSDYHSELNMSSLELGDSALYFCASSSVAGSGRTYNEQFFGPGTRLTVL.